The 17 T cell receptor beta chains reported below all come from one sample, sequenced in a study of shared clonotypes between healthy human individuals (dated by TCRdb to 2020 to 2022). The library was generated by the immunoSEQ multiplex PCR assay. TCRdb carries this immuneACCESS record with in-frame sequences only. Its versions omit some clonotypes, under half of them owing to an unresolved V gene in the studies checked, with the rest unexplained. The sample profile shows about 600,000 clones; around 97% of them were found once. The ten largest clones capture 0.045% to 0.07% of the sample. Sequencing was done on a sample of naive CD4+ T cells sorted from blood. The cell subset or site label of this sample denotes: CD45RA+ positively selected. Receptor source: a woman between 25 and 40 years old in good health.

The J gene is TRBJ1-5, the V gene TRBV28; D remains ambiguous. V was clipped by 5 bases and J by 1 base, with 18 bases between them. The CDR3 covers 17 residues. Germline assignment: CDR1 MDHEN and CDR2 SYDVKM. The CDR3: CASSHYPNIESNQPQHF. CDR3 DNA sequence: TGTGCCAGCAGTCACTATCCAAATATAGAGAGCAATCAGCCCCAGCATTTT.

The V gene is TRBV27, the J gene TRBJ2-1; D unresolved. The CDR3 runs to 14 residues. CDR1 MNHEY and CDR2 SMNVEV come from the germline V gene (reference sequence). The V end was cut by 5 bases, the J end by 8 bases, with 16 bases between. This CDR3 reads CASSRGMGGYEQFF. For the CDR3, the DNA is TGTGCCAGCAGTCGCGGCATGGGTGGCTATGAGCAGTTCTTC.

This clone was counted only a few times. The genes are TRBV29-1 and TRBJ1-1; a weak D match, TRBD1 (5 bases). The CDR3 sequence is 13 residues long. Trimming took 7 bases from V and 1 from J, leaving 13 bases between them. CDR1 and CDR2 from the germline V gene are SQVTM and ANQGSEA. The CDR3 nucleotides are TGCAGCGCCATCGACAGTACGAACACTGAAGCTTTCTTT. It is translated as CSAIDSTNTEAFF.

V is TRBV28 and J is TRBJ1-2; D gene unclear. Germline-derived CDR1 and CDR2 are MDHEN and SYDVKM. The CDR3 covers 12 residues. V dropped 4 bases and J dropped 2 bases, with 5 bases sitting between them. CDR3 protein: CASSSQNYGYTF. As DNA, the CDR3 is TGTGCCAGCAGTTCACAGAACTATGGCTACACCTTC.

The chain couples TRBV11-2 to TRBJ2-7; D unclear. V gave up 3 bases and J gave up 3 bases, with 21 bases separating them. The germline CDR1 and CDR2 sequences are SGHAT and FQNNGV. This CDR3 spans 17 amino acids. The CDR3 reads CASSLTTSWQSFYEQYF. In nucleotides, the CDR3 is TGTGCCAGCAGCTTGACGACTTCGTGGCAGTCTTTCTACGAGCAGTACTTC.

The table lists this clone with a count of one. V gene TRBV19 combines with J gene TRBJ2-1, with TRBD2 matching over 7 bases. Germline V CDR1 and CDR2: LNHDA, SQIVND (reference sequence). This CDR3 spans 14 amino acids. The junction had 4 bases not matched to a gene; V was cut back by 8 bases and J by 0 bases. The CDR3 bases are TGTGCCAGTTCGGGCGGGAGCTCCTACAATGAGCAGTTCTTC. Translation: CASSGGSSYNEQFF. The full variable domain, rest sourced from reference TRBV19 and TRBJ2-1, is DGGITQSPKYLFRKEGQNVTLSCEQNLNHDAMYWYRQDPGQGLRLIYYSQIVNDFQKGDIAEGYSVSREKKESFPLTVTSAQKNPTAFYLCASSGGSSYNEQFFGPGTRLTVL.

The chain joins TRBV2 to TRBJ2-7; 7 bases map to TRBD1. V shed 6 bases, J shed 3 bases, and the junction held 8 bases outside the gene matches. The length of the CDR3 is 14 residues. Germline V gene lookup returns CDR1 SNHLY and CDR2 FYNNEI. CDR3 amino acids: CASRWAGTDYEQYF. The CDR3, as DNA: TGTGCCAGCAGGTGGGCCGGGACAGACTACGAGCAGTACTTC.

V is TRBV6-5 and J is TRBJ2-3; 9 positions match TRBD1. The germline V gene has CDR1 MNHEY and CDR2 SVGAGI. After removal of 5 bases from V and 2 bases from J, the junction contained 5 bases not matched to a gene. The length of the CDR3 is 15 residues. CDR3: CASSGRDRDTDTQYF. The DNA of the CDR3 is TGTGCCAGCAGTGGCCGGGACAGGGACACAGATACGCAGTATTTT.

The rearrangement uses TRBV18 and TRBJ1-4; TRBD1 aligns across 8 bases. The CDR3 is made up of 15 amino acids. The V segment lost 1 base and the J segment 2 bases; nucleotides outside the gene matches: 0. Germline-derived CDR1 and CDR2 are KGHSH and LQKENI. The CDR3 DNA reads TGTGCCAGCTCACCACGACAGGGGACTAATGAAAAACTGTTTTTT. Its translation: CASSPRQGTNEKLFF.

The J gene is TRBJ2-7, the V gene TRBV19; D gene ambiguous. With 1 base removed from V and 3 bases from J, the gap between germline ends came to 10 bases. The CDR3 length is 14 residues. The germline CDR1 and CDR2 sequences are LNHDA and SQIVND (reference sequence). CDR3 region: CASSIADPYYEQYF. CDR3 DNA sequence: TGTGCCAGTAGTATAGCGGACCCCTACTACGAGCAGTACTTC.

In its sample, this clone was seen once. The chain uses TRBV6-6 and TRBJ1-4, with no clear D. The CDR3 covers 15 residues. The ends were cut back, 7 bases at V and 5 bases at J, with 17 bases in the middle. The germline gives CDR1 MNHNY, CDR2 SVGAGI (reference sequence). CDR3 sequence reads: CASIGRYSLNEKLFF. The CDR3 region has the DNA TGTGCCAGCATAGGGAGGTATAGCCTAAATGAAAAACTGTTTTTT.

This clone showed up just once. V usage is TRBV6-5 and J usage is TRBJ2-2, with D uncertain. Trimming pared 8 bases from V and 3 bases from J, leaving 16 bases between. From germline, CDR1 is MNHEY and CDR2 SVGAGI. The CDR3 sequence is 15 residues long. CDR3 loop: CASRKAGSHTGELFF. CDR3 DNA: TGTGCCAGCCGAAAGGCCGGGTCCCACACCGGGGAGCTGTTTTTT.

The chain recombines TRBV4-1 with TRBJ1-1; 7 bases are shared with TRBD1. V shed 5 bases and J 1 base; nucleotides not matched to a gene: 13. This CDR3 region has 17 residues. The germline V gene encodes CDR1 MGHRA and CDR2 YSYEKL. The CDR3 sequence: CASSTRQGSGQNTEAFF. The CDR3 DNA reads TGCGCCAGCAGCACGAGACAGGGAAGCGGACAGAACACTGAAGCTTTCTTT.

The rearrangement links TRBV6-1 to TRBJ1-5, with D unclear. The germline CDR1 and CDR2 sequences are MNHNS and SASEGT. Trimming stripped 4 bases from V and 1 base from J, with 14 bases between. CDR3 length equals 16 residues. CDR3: CASSGGQAWSNQPQHF. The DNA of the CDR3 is TGTGCCAGCAGTGGAGGGCAAGCGTGGAGCAATCAGCCCCAGCATTTT.

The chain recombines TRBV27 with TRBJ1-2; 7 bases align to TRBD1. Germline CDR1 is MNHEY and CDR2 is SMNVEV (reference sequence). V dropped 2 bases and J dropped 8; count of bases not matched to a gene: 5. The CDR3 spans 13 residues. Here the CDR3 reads CASSLRQGGGYTF. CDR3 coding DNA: TGTGCCAGCAGTTTACGACAGGGCGGAGGCTACACCTTC.

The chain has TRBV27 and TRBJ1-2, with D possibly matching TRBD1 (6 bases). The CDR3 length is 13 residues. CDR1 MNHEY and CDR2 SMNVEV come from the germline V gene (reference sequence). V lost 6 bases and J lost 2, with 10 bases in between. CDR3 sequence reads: CASSKGTNYGYTF. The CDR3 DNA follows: TGTGCCAGCAGCAAGGGGACAAACTATGGCTACACCTTC.

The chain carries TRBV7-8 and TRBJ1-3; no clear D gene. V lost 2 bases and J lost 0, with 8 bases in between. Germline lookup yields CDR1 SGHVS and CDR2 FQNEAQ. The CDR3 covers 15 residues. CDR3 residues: CASSLWLGSGNTIYF. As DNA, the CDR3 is TGTGCCAGCAGCTTATGGTTAGGCTCTGGAAACACCATATATTTT.